The 24 T cell receptor beta chains below were found in one sample sequenced in a study of shared clonotypes between healthy human individuals. Clones were read by immunoSEQ multiplex PCR, and TCRdb kept only the in-frame ones, dropping some. The table includes about 600,000 clones, roughly 98% detected once. The naive CD8 subset, CD45RO-negative cells positively selected for CCR7, excluded terminally differentiated effector memory CD45RA+ cells. Material for sequencing was naive CD8+ T cells sorted from blood. All receptors come from a man younger than 40 in good health.

The CDR3 DNA sequence: TGTGCCAGTAGTATCGCCATGGCCGGCTCCTACGAGCAGTACTTC. Amino acids: CASSIAMAGSYEQYF. This chain joins TRBV19 and TRBJ2-7; unclear D gene. Germline CDR1 is LNHDA and CDR2 is SQIVND (reference sequence). CDR3 size: 15 residues. Between the trimmed V and J ends, which lost 3 bases and 0 bases, there was a span of 12 bases.

The chain employs TRBV6-1 and TRBJ2-2; 7 bases fit TRBD1. V lost 8 bases to trimming and J lost 6 bases; unmatched junction nucleotides: 0. The CDR3 contains 11 residues. Germline CDR1 and CDR2: MNHNS and SASEGT. The chain's CDR3 is CASGTAGELFF. The CDR3 coding sequence is TGTGCCAGCGGGACAGCCGGGGAGCTGTTTTTT.

This clone was observed a few times. The rearrangement uses TRBV2 and TRBJ1-1; D remains ambiguous. CDR3 length: 18 amino acids. Trimming took off 0 bases at V and 3 bases at J, with 20 bases between the two ends. Germline V gene sequence: CDR1 SNHLY, CDR2 FYNNEI. CDR3 amino acids: CASSEAKRAPVRDTEAFF. CDR3 in DNA: TGTGCCAGCAGTGAAGCGAAGCGGGCTCCAGTCCGTGACACTGAAGCTTTCTTT. Looking up the rest from reference TRBV2 and TRBJ1-1 gives the full variable domain: EPEVTQTPSHQVTQMGQEVILRCVPISNHLYFYWYRQILGQKVEFLVSFYNNEISEKSEIFDDQFSVERPDGSNFTLKIRSTKLEDSAMYFCASSEAKRAPVRDTEAFFGQGTRLTVV.

The chain has TRBV7-8 and TRBJ2-7; TRBD2 matches 7 bases. Germline CDR1 SGHVS, CDR2 FQNEAQ. V lost 5 bases, J lost 6 bases, and 13 bases stayed unmatched. CDR3 size: 15 residues. For the CDR3, the DNA is TGTGCCAGCAGCCCCCGGACTAGTAAGCTGGCCGAGCAGTACTTC. Translating gives CASSPRTSKLAEQYF.

The chain joins TRBV7-2 to TRBJ2-5; 12 positions match TRBD2. Trimming cost V 4 bases and J 0 bases; bases outside gene matches: 3. The CDR3 runs to 16 residues. Germline loops: CDR1 SGHTA, CDR2 FQGNSA. CDR3 bases: TGTGCCAGCAGCTCGGGGACTAGCGGGTACCAAGAGACCCAGTACTTC. Translated: CASSSGTSGYQETQYF.

This clone has a single count. The rearrangement uses TRBV27 and TRBJ2-3; D ambiguous. V shed 2 bases and J shed 5 bases, with 14 bases lying between them. The CDR3 has 15 residues. Per germline, CDR1 MNHEY and CDR2 SMNVEV (reference sequence). CDR3 nucleotide sequence: TGTGCCAGCAGTTTAAGAGGTCCCCGCGGAGATACGCAGTATTTT. Encoded protein: CASSLRGPRGDTQYF.

CDR3 nucleotides: TGTGCCAGCAGTCCCGGGACAGACTTATACGAGCAGTACTTC. Amino acid sequence: CASSPGTDLYEQYF. The rearrangement uses TRBV5-6 and TRBJ2-7; 7 bases are shared with TRBD1. With 5 bases clipped from V and 4 bases from J, the junction kept 9 bases outside the gene matches. CDR3 length: 14 residues. Per the germline V gene, CDR1 is SGHDT and CDR2 is YYEEEE.

The J gene is TRBJ2-2, the V gene TRBV4-1; D possibly corresponds to TRBD1 (7 bases). This CDR3 region has 13 residues. Germline V gene data show CDR1 as MGHRA and CDR2 as YSYEKL. Between the trimmed V and J ends, which lost 5 bases and 9 bases, there was a span of 13 bases. The CDR3 nucleotides read TGCGCCAGCAGCGCCCAGGGGGGTAGGGAGCTGTTTTTT. The encoded protein is CASSAQGGRELFF.

The chain links TRBV4-3 to TRBJ2-7, with 13 bases aligning to TRBD2. V lost 4 bases to trimming and J lost 4 bases; unmatched junction nucleotides: 4. The CDR3 totals 15 residues. Germline-derived CDR1 and CDR2 are LGHNA and YSLEER. CDR3 bases: TGCGCCAGCAGCCTCGGACTAGCGGGAGTGTACGAGCAGTACTTC. Translating gives CASSLGLAGVYEQYF.

This sequence joins TRBV18 and TRBJ2-7, with D perhaps TRBD1 or TRBD2 (5 bases each). This CDR3 has 16 amino acids. Trimming left V 0 bases short and J 7 bases short, with 19 bases between. Germline V gene data show CDR1 as KGHSH and CDR2 as LQKENI. CDR3 amino acids: CASSPPRDGAPREQYF. In DNA form, the CDR3 reads TGTGCCAGCTCACCACCCCGGGACGGAGCCCCCCGGGAGCAGTACTTC.

The chain recombines TRBV10-2 with TRBJ2-5; D gene ambiguous. The CDR3 consists of 11 residues. Germline assignment: CDR1 WSHSY and CDR2 SAAADI. Trimming removed 4 bases at V and 5 bases at J, with 5 bases between. CDR3 protein: CASSAMETQYF. Written as DNA, the CDR3 is TGCGCCAGCAGTGCGATGGAGACCCAGTACTTC.

The rearrangement uses TRBV7-2 and TRBJ2-1; the D gene is possibly TRBD1 (5 bases). Germline assignment: CDR1 SGHTA and CDR2 FQGNSA. The CDR3 is made up of 16 amino acids. V was clipped by 3 bases and J by 2 bases, with 14 bases between them. CDR3 bases: TGTGCCAGCAGCTTGGGCCCAGGGAACCCCTACAATGAGCAGTTCTTC. Encoded protein: CASSLGPGNPYNEQFF. The full variable domain, completed using reference TRBV7-2 and TRBJ2-1, is GAGVSQSPSNKVTEKGKDVELRCDPISGHTALYWYRQSLGQGLEFLIYFQGNSAPDKSGLPSDRFSAERTGGSVSTLTIQRTQQEDSAVYLCASSLGPGNPYNEQFFGPGTRLTVL.

The CDR3 here is CASSLLADTETQYF. DNA of the CDR3: TGTGCCAGCAGTCTCCTCGCGGACACAGAGACCCAGTACTTC. The chain employs TRBV27 and TRBJ2-5; perhaps TRBD1 as D (5 bases). Germline V gene lookup returns CDR1 MNHEY and CDR2 SMNVEV (reference sequence). Trimming took 5 bases from V and 4 from J, leaving 14 bases between them. The CDR3 has 14 residues.

The chain recombines TRBV14 with TRBJ2-1; 10 bases agree with TRBD2. Per germline, CDR1 SGHDN and CDR2 FVKESK. V trimming: 1 base; J trimming: 0 bases; junction bases outside the gene matches: 0. The CDR3 is made up of 16 amino acids. The CDR3: CASSQASGGSYNEQFF. CDR3 DNA: TGTGCCAGCAGCCAAGCTAGCGGGGGCTCCTACAATGAGCAGTTCTTC.

The J gene is TRBJ2-1, the V gene TRBV6-5; 10 bases are shared with TRBD2. Trimming removed 2 bases from V and 2 bases from J; junction bases left unmatched: 3. CDR3 size: 16 residues. In germline, CDR1 is MNHEY, CDR2 SVGAGI. CDR3 coding DNA: TGTGCCAGCAGTTACGGACTAGCGGAGACCTACAATGAGCAGTTCTTC. It translates to CASSYGLAETYNEQFF.

The rearrangement uses TRBV7-9 and TRBJ2-1, with TRBD2 matching 12 bases. Germline V lookup: CDR1 SEHNR, CDR2 FQNEAQ (reference sequence). This CDR3 contains 16 residues. The trim removed 5 bases at V and 5 bases at J, leaving 7 bases unmatched. In nucleotides, the CDR3 is TGTGCCAGCAGCACCTGGACTAGCGGGAAGGACAATGAGCAGTTCTTC. Translation gives CASSTWTSGKDNEQFF.

V gene TRBV7-7 combines with J gene TRBJ2-7, with 8 nucleotides matching TRBD2. In germline, CDR1 is SSHAT, CDR2 FNYEAQ (reference sequence). The CDR3 spans 13 residues. J was trimmed by 4 bases and V by 5 bases; bases with no gene match: 4. CDR3: CASSPGTSYEQYF. CDR3 nucleotides: TGTGCCAGCAGCCCAGGGACTAGTTACGAGCAGTACTTC.

This clone was observed a single time. This chain connects TRBV27 to TRBJ2-7; a possible D gene is TRBD1 (6 bases). The CDR3 loop spans 15 amino acids. V was pared by 4 bases and J by 4 bases, with 17 bases between. Germline V lookup: CDR1 MNHEY, CDR2 SMNVEV (reference sequence). In DNA, the CDR3 is TGTGCCAGCAGTTCCAGGGGTCTTCTAAGGTACGAGCAGTACTTC. This sequence encodes CASSSRGLLRYEQYF.

A word on this clone: Other DNA sequences from this sample encode an identical CDR3 as well. V is TRBV6-5 and J is TRBJ1-5, with unresolved D. V lost 2 bases to trimming and J lost 4 bases, with 6 bases between them. There are 13 residues in the CDR3. Germline assignment: CDR1 MNHEY and CDR2 SVGAGI. CDR3 residues: CASSYGPNQPQHF. The CDR3 DNA reads TGTGCCAGCAGTTACGGGCCGAATCAGCCCCAGCATTTT.

The rearrangement uses TRBV5-1 and TRBJ2-5, with 12 bases identical to TRBD2. Trimming at V came to 4 bases and at J to 3 bases, leaving 10 bases not matched to a gene. Germline CDR1 reads SGHRS; CDR2 reads YFSETQ. The CDR3 is 17 amino acids. CDR3 bases: TGCGCCAGCAGCCAGACTAGCGGGAGAGAGGTAGAAGAGACCCAGTACTTC. Translating it yields CASSQTSGREVEETQYF.

The chain couples TRBV7-9 to TRBJ1-1; D perhaps matches TRBD1 (5 bases). Trimming cost V 5 bases and J 4 bases, with 11 bases left between them. CDR3 length: 13 amino acids. Germline V gene data show CDR1 as SEHNR and CDR2 as FQNEAQ (reference sequence). This chain's CDR3 is CASSRGGGTEAFF. CDR3 sequence (DNA): TGTGCCAGCAGCAGGGGCGGGGGCACTGAAGCTTTCTTT.

This clone showed up just once. The gene calls are TRBV29-1 and TRBJ2-1; tentative D call: TRBD2 (6 bases). V was shortened by 8 bases and J by 10 bases, with 18 bases between the two germline ends. This CDR3 contains 12 residues. CDR1 and CDR2 (germline): SQVTM, ANQGSEA. CDR3 loop: CSPLLVGGEQFF. The CDR3 region has the DNA TGCAGCCCTCTTCTCGTGGGGGGAGAGCAGTTCTTC.

This chain joins TRBV7-9 and TRBJ2-5, with D perhaps matching TRBD2 (5 bases). Trimming removed 5 bases from V and 2 bases from J, with 18 bases in between. The CDR3 runs 16 residues. Germline V lookup: CDR1 SEHNR, CDR2 FQNEAQ (reference sequence). CDR3 amino acids: CASSLLALTTQETQYF. As DNA, the CDR3 is TGTGCCAGCAGCCTGCTAGCCCTTACAACGCAAGAGACCCAGTACTTC.

V is TRBV7-9 and J is TRBJ2-7, with a tentative D call TRBD1 (5 bases). Trimming took off 1 base at V and 2 bases at J, with 15 bases between the two ends. The germline V gene has CDR1 SEHNR and CDR2 FQNEAQ (reference sequence). This CDR3 is built from 16 residues. This chain's CDR3 is CASSLVGSDTPYEQYF. The CDR3 nucleotides are TGTGCCAGCAGCTTAGTCGGGTCGGACACACCCTACGAGCAGTACTTC.